This TCR beta chain derives from a study of type 1 and type 2 diabetes patients. Overall study context: Donors were type 1 diabetes, type 2 diabetes, or nondiabetic controls. From PBMCs, CD4+ and CD8+ T cells were isolated by magnetic microbeads.

Points from the study as a whole: Age and gender were not matched between study groups.

Amplification started from genomic DNA. The TCR beta CDR3 region was amplified using 30 forward and 13 reverse primers. Each CDR3 protein is one row after TCRdb ran MiXCR on the multiplex PCR reads. Of around 300,000 distinct CDR3 sequences listed, 47% are singletons. With regard to this clonotype: What it binds is not known.

Anyone with other autoimmune disease or infection in the prior four weeks was excluded. This CDR3 has 14 residues. Germline CDR1 SQVTM, CDR2 ANQGSEA. The V and J ends lost 1 base and 0 bases, in that order; junction bases with no gene match: 3. This sequence was found in a man aged 18 to 29 with type 2 diabetes. The chain couples TRBV29-1 to TRBJ2-7, with TRBD2 identical over 7 bases. Sequenced material: peripheral blood mononuclear cells (PBMCs). The CDR3: CSVEAERDSYEQYF. The CDR3 nucleotides read TGCAGCGTTGAAGCAGAGCGGGACTCCTACGAGCAGTACTTC.